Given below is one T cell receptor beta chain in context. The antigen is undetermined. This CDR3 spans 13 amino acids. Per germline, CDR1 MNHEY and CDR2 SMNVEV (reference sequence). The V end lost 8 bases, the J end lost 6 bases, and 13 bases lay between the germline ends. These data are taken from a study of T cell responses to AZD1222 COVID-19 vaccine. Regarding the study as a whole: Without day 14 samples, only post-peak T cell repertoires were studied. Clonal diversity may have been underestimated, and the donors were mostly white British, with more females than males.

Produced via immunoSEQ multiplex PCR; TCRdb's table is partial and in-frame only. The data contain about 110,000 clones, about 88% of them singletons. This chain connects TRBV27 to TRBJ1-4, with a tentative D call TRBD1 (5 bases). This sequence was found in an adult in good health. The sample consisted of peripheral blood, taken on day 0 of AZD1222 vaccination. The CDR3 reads CASRVLGHEKLFF. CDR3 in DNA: TGTGCCAGCCGGGTTTTGGGACATGAAAAACTGTTTTTT.